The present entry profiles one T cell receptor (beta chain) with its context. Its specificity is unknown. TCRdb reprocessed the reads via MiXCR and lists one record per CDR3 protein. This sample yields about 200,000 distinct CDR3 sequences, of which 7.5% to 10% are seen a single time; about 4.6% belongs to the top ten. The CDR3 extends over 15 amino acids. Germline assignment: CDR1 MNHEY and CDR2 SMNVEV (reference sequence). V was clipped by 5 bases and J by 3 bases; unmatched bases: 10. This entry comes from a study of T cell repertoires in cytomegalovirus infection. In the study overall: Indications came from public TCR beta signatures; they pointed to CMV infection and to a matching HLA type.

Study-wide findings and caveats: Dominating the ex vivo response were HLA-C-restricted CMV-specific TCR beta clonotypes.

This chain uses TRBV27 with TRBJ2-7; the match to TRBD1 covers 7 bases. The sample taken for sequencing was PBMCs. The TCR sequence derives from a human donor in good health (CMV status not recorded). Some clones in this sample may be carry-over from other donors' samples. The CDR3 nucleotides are TGTGCCAGCAGTGCCGAGGGGGCGTTAGGCTACGAGCAGTACTTC. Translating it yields CASSAEGALGYEQYF.